The 25 T cell receptor beta chains listed next were all sequenced from one sample in a study of OX40 agonist ivuxolimab in advanced cancers. The method was immunoSEQ multiplex PCR; TCRdb's version includes in-frame clones alone and lacks a portion of them. This sample carries under 20,000 clones, 70% to 90% of them seen once, and the ten largest clones take approximately 26%. Source: CD4+ or CD8+ T cells sorted from blood, taken in a trial of the OX40 agonist ivuxolimab. Receptor source: an adult with an advanced solid tumor such as melanoma, head and neck, liver or kidney cancer.

This clone has a single count. V is TRBV27 and J is TRBJ2-5; 11 nucleotides agree with TRBD2. The CDR3 loop spans 15 amino acids. After removal of 4 bases from V and 5 bases from J, the junction contained 6 bases not matched to a gene. Per the germline V gene, CDR1 is MNHEY and CDR2 is SMNVEV (reference sequence). The CDR3 protein is CASSSTSGVYETQYF. The CDR3 bases are TGTGCCAGCAGTTCGACTAGCGGGGTCTACGAGACCCAGTACTTC.

The chain is built from TRBV11-1 and TRBJ1-2, with D possibly TRBD1 on 6 matching bases. V dropped 4 bases and J dropped 4 bases, with 10 bases sitting between them. The CDR3 is 13 residues long. From germline, CDR1 is SGHAT and CDR2 FQDESV (reference sequence). The chain's CDR3 is CASSSTGVYGYTF. Here the CDR3 DNA reads TGTGCCAGCAGCTCGACAGGAGTCTATGGCTACACCTTC.

V and J are TRBV27 and TRBJ2-7, with D perhaps TRBD1 (7 bases). Trimming took off 7 bases at V and 3 bases at J, with 10 bases between the two ends. The CDR3 spans 12 residues. Germline V CDR1 and CDR2: MNHEY, SMNVEV (reference sequence). The CDR3 region is CASMQGGYEQYF. As DNA, the CDR3 is TGTGCCAGCATGCAGGGGGGCTACGAGCAGTACTTC.

Here the CDR3 reads CASRPTGDGNTGELFF. The CDR3 nucleotides are TGTGCCAGCAGGCCCACAGGCGATGGGAACACCGGGGAGCTGTTTTTT. The V call is TRBV11-1, the J call TRBJ2-2; D is possibly TRBD1 (5 bases). From germline, CDR1 is SGHAT and CDR2 FQDESV (reference sequence). V was trimmed by 6 bases and J by 1 base, leaving 15 bases between them. CDR3 length: 16 amino acids.

This chain uses TRBV18 with TRBJ1-1; D ambiguous. The CDR3 runs 14 residues. Germline-derived CDR1 and CDR2 are KGHSH and LQKENI. V was trimmed by 4 bases and J by 4 bases, leaving 13 bases between them. The CDR3 DNA reads TGTGCCAGCTCACAGCAGGATAAGGGCACTGAAGCTTTCTTT. This sequence encodes CASSQQDKGTEAFF.

This chain uses TRBV28 with TRBJ1-1; D gene unclear. The V end was cut by 4 bases, the J end by 2 bases, with 14 bases between. The CDR3 has 15 residues. The germline V gene has CDR1 MDHEN and CDR2 SYDVKM. The CDR3 region is CASSWGPSVNTEAFF. CDR3 DNA sequence: TGTGCCAGCAGTTGGGGTCCCAGCGTAAACACTGAAGCTTTCTTT.

As DNA, the CDR3 is TGTGCCTGGCGAGGGTCAGTCTCCTACGAGCAGTACTTC. This gives the protein CAWRGSVSYEQYF. J is TRBJ2-7 and V is TRBV2; D might be TRBD2 (5 bases). V gave up 11 bases and J gave up 0 bases, with 14 bases separating them. This CDR3 has 13 amino acids. Germline lookup yields CDR1 SNHLY and CDR2 FYNNEI. Full variable domain (missing parts from reference TRBV2 and TRBJ2-7): EPEVTQTPSHQVTQMGQEVILRCVPISNHLYFYWYRQILGQKVEFLVSFYNNEISEKSEIFDDQFSVERPDGSNFTLKIRSTKLEDSAMYFCAWRGSVSYEQYFGPGTRLTVT.

V usage is TRBV25-1 and J usage is TRBJ2-2; 9 bases map to TRBD2. This CDR3 has 17 amino acids. The junction had 8 bases not matched to a gene; V was cut back by 4 bases and J by 2 bases. Looked up from germline, CDR1 is MGHDK and CDR2 is SYGVNS. CDR3 nucleotides: TGTGCCAGCAGTGGGGTTGGACTAGCGCAAAACACCGGGGAGCTGTTTTTT. Encoded protein: CASSGVGLAQNTGELFF. Combining the CDR3 with reference TRBV25-1 and TRBJ2-2 gives the whole variable domain EADIYQTPRYLVIGTGKKITLECSQTMGHDKMYWYQQDPGMELHLIHYSYGVNSTEKGDLSSESTVSRIRTEHFPLTLESARPSHTSQYLCASSGVGLAQNTGELFFGEGSRLTVL.

The J gene is TRBJ2-2, the V gene TRBV27; 7 bases match TRBD1. V gave up 6 bases and J gave up 4 bases; unmatched junction bases: 20. Germline CDR1 is MNHEY and CDR2 is SMNVEV (reference sequence). The CDR3 runs to 19 residues. The CDR3 DNA follows: TGTGCCAGCAGCCGACCCCTTGCAGACAGGGCCGAAGGCACCGGGGAGCTGTTTTTT. This encodes CASSRPLADRAEGTGELFF.

The chain joins TRBV11-2 to TRBJ2-1; 10 nucleotides agree with TRBD2. Per the germline V gene, CDR1 is SGHAT and CDR2 is FQNNGV. The junction had 9 bases not matched to a gene; V was cut back by 1 base and J by 0 bases. The CDR3 has 19 residues. The CDR3 DNA reads as TGTGCCAGCAGCTTAGCTCCTAGCGGGAGCCTCTCCTCCTACAATGAGCAGTTCTTC. This gives the protein CASSLAPSGSLSSYNEQFF.

The gene calls are TRBV6-4 and TRBJ2-3, with 7 bases identical to TRBD1. The length of the CDR3 is 14 residues. Germline values: CDR1 MRHNA, CDR2 SNTAGT. Trimming cost V 0 bases and J 4 bases; bases outside gene matches: 1. The CDR3 loop is CASSDSTGSDTQYF. The CDR3 DNA follows: TGTGCCAGCAGTGACTCGACAGGGTCAGATACGCAGTATTTT.

V and J are TRBV5-1 and TRBJ2-7; unclear D gene. Germline assignment: CDR1 SGHRS and CDR2 YFSETQ. V shed 4 bases and J shed 0 bases, with 11 bases lying between them. CDR3 length: 14 residues. The CDR3 region is CASSTAGPSYEQYF. The CDR3 nucleotides are TGCGCCAGCAGCACCGCCGGGCCCTCCTACGAGCAGTACTTC.

The genes are TRBV27 and TRBJ2-3, with 9 positions matching TRBD2. The V and J ends lost 2 bases and 7 bases, in that order; junction bases with no gene match: 7. The CDR3 runs to 15 residues. The germline gives CDR1 MNHEY, CDR2 SMNVEV (reference sequence). In DNA, the CDR3 is TGTGCCAGCAGTTTAGGGCTAGCGGGGTCACATACGCAGTATTTT. Encoded protein: CASSLGLAGSHTQYF.

This chain links TRBV14 with TRBJ2-1; D unclear. This CDR3 is built from 11 residues. CDR1 is SGHDN, CDR2 FVKESK, per germline. The ends were cut back, 2 bases at V and 8 bases at J, with 4 bases in the middle. CDR3 coding DNA: TGTGCCAGCAGCCAAATCGATGAGCAGTTCTTC. Amino acid sequence: CASSQIDEQFF.

V is TRBV2 and J is TRBJ1-3; D is unresolved. Germline V gene sequence: CDR1 SNHLY, CDR2 FYNNEI. CDR3 length equals 11 residues. The ends were cut back, 7 bases at V and 3 bases at J, with 4 bases in the middle. The CDR3 protein is CASINGNTIYF. DNA for the CDR3: TGTGCCAGCATCAATGGAAACACCATATATTTT.

The J gene is TRBJ1-1, the V gene TRBV5-1; 9 bases are a match to TRBD1. The CDR3 runs 17 residues. CDR1 is SGHRS, CDR2 YFSETQ, per germline. With V trimmed by 4 bases and J by 3 bases, 13 bases remained unmatched. Here the CDR3 DNA reads TGCGCCAGCAGCCTCCGGGACAGGGCAAAAGGGGACACTGAAGCTTTCTTT. Translated, it gives CASSLRDRAKGDTEAFF.

As regards this clone: The sample contains more than one DNA sequence encoding this CDR3. The rearrangement uses TRBV27 and TRBJ2-7, with D uncertain. Trimming pared 6 bases from V and 6 bases from J, leaving 9 bases between. CDR3 length: 11 amino acids. Germline-derived CDR1 and CDR2 are MNHEY and SMNVEV (reference sequence). The CDR3 sequence is CASRYGGEQYF. CDR3 coding DNA: TGTGCCAGCAGATATGGCGGCGAGCAGTACTTC.

This chain joins TRBV4-2 and TRBJ1-5, with D unresolved. This CDR3 has 14 residues. The germline V and J ends were trimmed by 4 bases and 7 bases, with 14 bases remaining between them. Germline loops: CDR1 LGHNA, CDR2 YNFKEQ. CDR3 sequence (DNA): TGTGCCAGCAGCCTAGGAGAAGGGCGACAGCCCCAGCATTTT. Protein sequence: CASSLGEGRQPQHF.

This clone has a single count. This sequence joins TRBV13 and TRBJ2-2, with 7 bases fitting TRBD2. Germline V CDR1 and CDR2: PRHDT, FYEKMQ (reference sequence). Unmatched junction bases numbered 5, after V lost 3 bases and J lost 4 bases. The CDR3 length is 15 residues. DNA of the CDR3: TGTGCCAGCAGCTTCCGCAGGGAGGGCACCGGGGAGCTGTTTTTT. Protein sequence: CASSFRREGTGELFF.

The gene calls are TRBV7-3 and TRBJ2-1, with no clear D. The CDR3 has 11 residues. From germline, CDR1 is SGHTA and CDR2 FQGTGA. The ends were cut back, 6 bases at V and 7 bases at J, with 7 bases in the middle. CDR3 region: CASRSGNEQFF. The CDR3 nucleotides read TGTGCCAGCAGATCGGGTAATGAGCAGTTCTTC.

For this clone: With only one base between it and a far larger clone, this is likely a read error. Other DNA sequences of this sample code for an identical CDR3. The chain uses TRBV7-2 and TRBJ1-2; 10 bases are a match to TRBD1. This CDR3 comprises 17 residues. The germline gives CDR1 SGHTA, CDR2 FQGNSA. V lost 1 base and J lost 5; bases outside the gene matches: 10. CDR3 loop: CASSLDRGTGEGYGYTF. In nucleotides, the CDR3 is TGTGCCAGCAGCTTAGATAGGGGGACAGGGGAAGGTTATGGCTACACCTTC.

The chain links TRBV2 to TRBJ1-5; D ambiguous. Trimming left V 1 base short and J 7 bases short, with 11 bases between. The CDR3 is 14 amino acids. Germline V CDR1 and CDR2: SNHLY, FYNNEI. The CDR3 nucleotides are TGTGCCAGCAGTGAAGGGGGTACCCCGCAGCCCCAGCATTTT. Translated, it gives CASSEGGTPQPQHF.

The genes are TRBV4-1 and TRBJ2-6; no clear D. In germline, CDR1 is MGHRA, CDR2 YSYEKL. The V end lost 2 bases, the J end lost 1 base, and 9 bases lay between the germline ends. The CDR3 is 16 amino acids. CDR3 loop: CASSQHGFSGANVLTF. The DNA of the CDR3 is TGCGCCAGCAGCCAACACGGGTTTTCTGGGGCCAACGTCCTGACTTTC.

By share, this clone ranks as medium-sized. The J gene is TRBJ2-1, the V gene TRBV19, with D possibly matching TRBD1 (6 bases). There are 14 residues in the CDR3. Trimming cost V 3 bases and J 8 bases, with 14 bases left between them. Germline CDR1 reads LNHDA; CDR2 reads SQIVND (reference sequence). The CDR3 loop is CASSIRQVPDEQFF. The CDR3 DNA is TGTGCCAGTAGTATCCGACAGGTCCCCGATGAGCAGTTCTTC.

Here the CDR3 DNA reads TGTGCCAGCAGCTTAGTAGGCAGTTCCTACGAGCAGTACTTC. The encoded protein is CASSLVGSSYEQYF. The rearrangement joins TRBV7-7 to TRBJ2-7; D is unresolved. In germline, CDR1 is SSHAT, CDR2 FNYEAQ (reference sequence). V gave up 1 base and J gave up 1 base, with 8 bases separating them. The length of the CDR3 is 14 residues.